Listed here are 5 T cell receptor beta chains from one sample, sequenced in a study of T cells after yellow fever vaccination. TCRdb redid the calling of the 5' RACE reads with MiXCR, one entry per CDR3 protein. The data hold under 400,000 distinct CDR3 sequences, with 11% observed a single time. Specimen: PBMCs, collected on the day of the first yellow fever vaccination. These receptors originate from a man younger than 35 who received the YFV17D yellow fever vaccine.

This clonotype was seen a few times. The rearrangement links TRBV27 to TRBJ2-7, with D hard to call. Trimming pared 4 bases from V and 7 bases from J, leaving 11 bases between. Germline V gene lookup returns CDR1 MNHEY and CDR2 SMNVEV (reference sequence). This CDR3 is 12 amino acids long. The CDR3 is CASSSPYREQYF. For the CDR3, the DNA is TGTGCCAGCAGTTCCCCCTATAGGGAGCAGTACTTC.

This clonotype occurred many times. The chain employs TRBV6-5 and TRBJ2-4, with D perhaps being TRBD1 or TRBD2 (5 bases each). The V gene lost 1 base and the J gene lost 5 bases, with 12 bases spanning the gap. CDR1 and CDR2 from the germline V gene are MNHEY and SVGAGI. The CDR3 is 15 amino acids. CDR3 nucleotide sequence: TGTGCCAGCAGTTACTATCAATCGGGACAAAACATTCAGTACTTC. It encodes CASSYYQSGQNIQYF.

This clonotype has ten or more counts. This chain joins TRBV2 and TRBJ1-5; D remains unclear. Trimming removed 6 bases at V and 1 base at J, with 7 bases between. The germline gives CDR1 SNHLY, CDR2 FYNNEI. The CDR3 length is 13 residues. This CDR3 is CASRVLSNQPQHF. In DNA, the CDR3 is TGTGCCAGCAGGGTTTTGAGCAATCAGCCCCAGCATTTT.

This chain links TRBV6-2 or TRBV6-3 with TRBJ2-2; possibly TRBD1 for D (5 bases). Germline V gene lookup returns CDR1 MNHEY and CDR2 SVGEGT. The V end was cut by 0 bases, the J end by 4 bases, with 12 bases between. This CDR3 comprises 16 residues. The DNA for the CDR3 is TGTGCCAGCAGTTACTCGGAAAGGGGAAGCACCGGGGAGCTGTTTTTT. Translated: CASSYSERGSTGELFF.

The CDR3 DNA sequence: TGTGCCAGCAGCTTACGCGACGGACCCAATGAGCAGTTCTTC. Translating it yields CASSLRDGPNEQFF. The rearrangement links TRBV7-2 to TRBJ2-1; D is undetermined. V was trimmed by 2 bases and J by 6 bases, leaving 11 bases between them. Germline values: CDR1 SGHTA, CDR2 FQGNSA. The CDR3 is 14 amino acids.